This T cell receptor beta chain derives from a study of PD-L1 blockade in urothelial cancer (dated by TCRdb to 2016 to 2017). About the study as a whole: All patients started therapy around 2014 and received atezolizumab 1,200 mg intravenously every 3 weeks. About 85% of the 29 patients were males with bladder-origin urothelial cancer, and about 65% of the roughly 30 reported a prior smoking history. An ECOG performance status of 0 or 1 was recorded for the patients, and 0 to 3 prior chemotherapy regimens had been received by the patients. Blood samples were analyzed at 3 weeks after treatment start (second dose) and at 6 weeks after treatment start. A median of about 140,000 T cells and 80,000 to 100,000 unique TCRs was obtained from blood samples, and a median clonality of approximately 0.086 was observed. Somatic, immune and clinical correlates of response to PD-L1 blockade with atezolizumab in urothelial cancer were the focus of an exploratory multi-omic analysis. TCR sequencing covered pretreatment tumor samples and matched, serially collected peripheral blood taken before and after atezolizumab treatment. Durable clinical benefit was defined as progression-free survival longer than 6 months, and TCR features were also tested against progression-free and overall survival. In the same patients who had TCR sequencing, pretreatment tumors also underwent whole exome sequencing and RNA sequencing. Durable clinical benefit was achieved by nine patients but not by the remaining 20. Pretreatment blood TCR-seq was available for about 27 patients, at least one posttreatment blood collection was obtained for about 25 patients, and tumor TCR-seq was available for about 25 patients.

As to this clone: It lacks a known antigen. There are no base qualities to consult, and no much larger clone falls within one base.

Beyond this particular receptor, the publication reports: Because of the small sample size (n ≈ 31) and the many exploratory analyses performed, the results are intended to be regarded as hypothesis-generating. Among patients with durable benefit, tumor-associated TCR clones showed greater expansion in peripheral blood 3 weeks after treatment started (n ≈ 22, p = 0.022). Improved progression-free and overall survival was found to be associated with pretreatment peripheral blood TCR clonality below the median.

To estimate absolute template abundance from read counts, synthetic TCR analog templates were spiked into each PCR. TCRbeta CDR3 regions were amplified from genomic DNA with bias-controlled V and J gene primers using the immunoSEQ assay. Rearranged TCRbeta segments were sequenced at approximately 20X coverage. The authors' analysis ran thus. Clustering was used to correct sequencing errors, and CDR3s were annotated against IMGT so that V, D and J genes could be assigned. Only productive TCRbeta rearrangements were used in downstream analyses, excluding out-of-frame or stop-codon sequences. To compute clonality, Shannon entropy was normalized by the log of the number of unique productive sequences and then subtracted from one. Clones differing between time points or between blood and tumor were identified using Fisher's exact test with Benjamini-Hochberg correction, with an adjusted p below 0.01 applied as the threshold. Not all clones reach the TCRdb copy of this immuneACCESS table, which keeps in-frame sequences only. Checked studies attribute under half of the gap to unresolved V genes and leave the rest unexplained. For V, J and clone size, that table is used; D and trimming come from the DNA. This sample gives approximately 86,000 clones in total; about 82% of them show up just once. The ten largest clones represent 6.7% of the sample.

CDR3 length: 16 amino acids, cysteine to phenylalanine. Of the read, only the CDR3 DNA is kept; its 48 bases are in frame from base 1. Trimming accounts for 5 bases at V and 1 base at J, while the number of junction bases matched to no gene is 10. Reading the germline V gene (reference sequence) gives CDR1 MNHEY and CDR2 SMNVEV. The label giving this sample's time point can be read as: pretreatment peripheral blood. The cohort comprised fewer than 35 patients with locally advanced or metastatic urothelial carcinoma treated at Memorial Sloan Kettering on a trial protocol. Peripheral blood mononuclear cells were collected pretreatment and during treatment, with between 1 and 8 total time points per patient. The Qiagen DNeasy Blood extraction kit was used to purify genomic DNA from total PBMCs and from tumor samples. Collected pretreatment and during treatment, PBMCs were isolated and stored as previously described.

The receptor was isolated from a man aged 35 to 55 with urothelial cancer. This chain joins TRBV27 to TRBJ2-7; the central 8 bases match TRBD2. This specimen was PBMCs, taken around atezolizumab (anti-PD-L1) treatment. The CDR3 amino acid sequence is: CASSTLPGLESYEQYF. The nucleotide sequence is given as TGTGCCAGCAGTACCCTACCGGGACTAGAGTCCTACGAGCAGTACTTC.